Here is one T cell receptor (beta chain) with its context. Its antigen is not identified. CDR3 length equals 14 residues. Per germline, CDR1 ENHRY and CDR2 SYGVKD. V dropped 4 bases and J dropped 6; count of bases not matched to a gene: 7. The sample is drawn from a study of T cell responses to AZD1222 COVID-19 vaccine. Study conclusions and caveats: The study identified only six AZD1222 recipients as seropositive at baseline. The donor cohort was predominantly white British with a female majority, and clonal diversity may have been underestimated. Nearly half of spike-specific TCRs reportedly go after variant regions that carry no mutations.

Generated by immunoSEQ multiplex PCR, the TCRdb table keeps only in-frame clones and is missing some. The data hold more than 85,000 clones, with roughly 80% observed a single time. The chain employs TRBV10-3 and TRBJ2-7; 9 nucleotides match TRBD1. Sequenced material: peripheral blood, taken on day 0 of AZD1222 vaccination. The clonotype comes from an adult in good health. The CDR3: CAISGRTGEGEQYF. The CDR3 bases are TGTGCCATCAGTGGACGGACAGGGGAAGGCGAGCAGTACTTC.